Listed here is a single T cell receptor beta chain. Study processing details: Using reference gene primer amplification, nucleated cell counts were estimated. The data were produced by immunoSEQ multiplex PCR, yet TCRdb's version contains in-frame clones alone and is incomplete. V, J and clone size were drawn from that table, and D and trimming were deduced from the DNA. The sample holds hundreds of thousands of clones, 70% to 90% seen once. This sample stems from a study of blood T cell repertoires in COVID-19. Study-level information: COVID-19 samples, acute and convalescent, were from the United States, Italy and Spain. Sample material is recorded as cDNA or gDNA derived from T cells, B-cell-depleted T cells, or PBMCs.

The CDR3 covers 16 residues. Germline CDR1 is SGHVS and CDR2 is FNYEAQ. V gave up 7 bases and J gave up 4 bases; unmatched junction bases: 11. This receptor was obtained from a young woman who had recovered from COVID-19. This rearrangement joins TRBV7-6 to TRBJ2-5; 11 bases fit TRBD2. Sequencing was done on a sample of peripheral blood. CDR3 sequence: CASTLGAGTSGETQYF. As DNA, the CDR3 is TGTGCCAGCACCCTCGGGGCCGGGACTAGCGGAGAGACCCAGTACTTC.